This entry features one TCR beta chain sequence. This sample was included in a study of neoadjuvant anti-PD-1 for oral cavity cancer. The repertoire was sequenced with immunoSEQ multiplex PCR; TCRdb's copy has only in-frame clones and lacks some. The table lists approximately 74,000 clones, around 80% of them singletons. Germline V gives CDR1 GTSNPN, CDR2 SVGIG (reference sequence). Trimming left V 4 bases short and J 3 bases short, with 19 bases between. The CDR3 covers 16 residues. The specimen comprised PBMCs, sampled before nivolumab (anti-PD-1) treatment. This rearrangement joins TRBV30 to TRBJ1-3; D possibly corresponds to TRBD1 (5 bases). The source of this sequence is a person aged 40 to 85 with oral cavity squamous cell carcinoma. This CDR3 reads CAWILGGPINGNTIYF. The CDR3, as DNA: TGTGCCTGGATCTTGGGGGGTCCGATCAATGGAAACACCATATATTTT.